This T cell receptor (beta chain) comes out of a study of blood T cell repertoires in COVID-19. Some clones are missing from TCRdb's copy, which holds only in-frame ones; the method was immunoSEQ multiplex PCR. The profile shows about 97,000 clones, approximately 86% of them singletons. Germline V CDR1 and CDR2: SGHVS, FQNEAQ. The J segment lost 3 bases and the V segment lost 4 bases, leaving 9 bases of the junction unmatched. The CDR3 length is 16 residues. The genes are TRBV7-8 and TRBJ2-3, with 8 bases lining up with TRBD2. The clonotype comes from a man in his fifties or sixties with active or convalescent COVID-19. The sequencing sample was made of peripheral blood. CDR3 sequence (DNA): TGTGCCAGCAGCTCCCACCGACTAGCGAGAACAGATACGCAGTATTTT. This translates into CASSSHRLARTDTQYF.